The 24 T cell receptor beta chains listed next were all sequenced from one sample in a study of early T cells in non-severe SARS-CoV-2 infection. TCRdb passed the 5' RACE reads through MiXCR, listing each CDR3 protein once. This sample has roughly 70,000 distinct CDR3 sequences, with roughly 18% found just once. Sample: whole blood, taken at baseline. The source of these receptors is an adult who was a healthcare worker with PCR-confirmed SARS-CoV-2 infection or an uninfected control (not recorded which).

The gene calls are TRBV6-5 and TRBJ2-1; D assignment may be TRBD1 or TRBD2 (5 bases each). The germline V and J ends were trimmed by 0 bases and 0 bases, with 9 bases remaining between them. Germline CDR1 and CDR2: MNHEY and SVGAGI. CDR3 length equals 16 residues. The CDR3 spells CASSYSKRGSYNEQFF. The CDR3 DNA reads TGTGCCAGCAGTTACTCGAAGAGGGGCTCCTACAATGAGCAGTTCTTC.

This clonotype was recorded a few times. The chain is built from TRBV29-1 and TRBJ1-2, with TRBD1 matching over 7 bases. V shed 6 bases, J shed 4 bases, and the junction held 8 bases outside the gene matches. This CDR3 has 13 amino acids. CDR1 is SQVTM, CDR2 ANQGSEA, per germline. As DNA, the CDR3 is TGCAGCGTGGGGACAGAGCCTAGCTATGGCTACACCTTC. It translates to CSVGTEPSYGYTF.

This clonotype came up many times. The rearrangement joins TRBV7-9 to TRBJ2-5, with D hard to call. V lost 6 bases to trimming and J lost 5 bases, with 25 bases between them. Per germline, CDR1 SEHNR and CDR2 FQNEAQ (reference sequence). There are 17 residues in the CDR3. The CDR3 reads CASRPRHSPGYGETQYF. CDR3 coding DNA: TGTGCCAGCAGACCACGTCATTCCCCCGGATACGGGGAGACCCAGTACTTC.

The table lists this clonotype with many counts. The J gene is TRBJ2-3, the V gene TRBV6-9; 8 bases line up with TRBD2. The germline CDR1 and CDR2 sequences are MNHGY and SVAAGI. CDR3 length: 16 residues. V was pared by 7 bases and J by 0 bases, with 9 bases of the junction left unmatched. The CDR3 spells CASNPFGGGSTDTQYF. The CDR3 DNA is TGTGCCAGCAATCCCTTCGGGGGGGGAAGCACAGATACGCAGTATTTT.

V gene TRBV18 combines with J gene TRBJ1-1; no definite D call. The ends were cut back, 6 bases at V and 8 bases at J, with 13 bases in the middle. The length of the CDR3 is 12 residues. Germline-derived CDR1 and CDR2 are KGHSH and LQKENI. CDR3 coding DNA: TGTGCCAGCTCCCCGATTGTCGGAGAAGCTTTCTTT. Protein: CASSPIVGEAFF.

This clonotype was recorded a few times. V and J are TRBV29-1 and TRBJ2-2, with D possibly being TRBD1 (5 bases). The CDR3 loop spans 12 amino acids. Germline CDR1 is SQVTM and CDR2 is ANQGSEA. V dropped 5 bases and J dropped 5 bases, with 9 bases sitting between them. The CDR3 DNA sequence: TGCAGCGTTTCTTCAGGGACCGGGGAGCTGTTTTTT. It codes for CSVSSGTGELFF.

The rearrangement joins TRBV20-1 to TRBJ1-5; D perhaps matches TRBD1 (6 bases). The germline CDR1 and CDR2 sequences are DFQATT and SNEGSKA (reference sequence). V shed 5 bases and J shed 3 bases, with 11 bases lying between them. This CDR3 is built from 13 residues. CDR3 DNA sequence: TGCAGTGCTCAAGGACAGTACAATCAGCCCCAGCATTTT. Translated, it gives CSAQGQYNQPQHF.

In this sample, this clonotype turned up many times. The V gene is TRBV11-2, the J gene TRBJ2-3; D may be TRBD2 (7 bases). Trimming stripped 2 bases from V and 5 bases from J, with 14 bases between. This CDR3 is 15 amino acids long. Germline V CDR1 and CDR2: SGHAT, FQNNGV. The CDR3: CASSLSEGGGDTQYF. The CDR3 bases are TGTGCCAGCAGCTTATCCGAGGGAGGGGGAGATACGCAGTATTTT. Looking up the rest from reference TRBV11-2 and TRBJ2-3 gives the full variable domain: EAGVAQSPRYKIIEKRQSVAFWCNPISGHATLYWYQQILGQGPKLLIQFQNNGVVDDSQLPKDRFSAERLKGVDSTLKIQPAKLEDSAVYLCASSLSEGGGDTQYFGPGTRLTVL.

This clonotype was picked up a small number of times. The chain uses TRBV5-6 and TRBJ1-1; no reliable D call. The germline gives CDR1 SGHDT, CDR2 YYEEEE. This CDR3 has 16 residues. Trimming removed 4 bases at V and 0 bases at J, with 16 bases between. This chain's CDR3 is CASSPEGGLMNTEAFF. CDR3 nucleotides: TGTGCCAGCAGCCCGGAGGGAGGCTTGATGAACACTGAAGCTTTCTTT. Complete variable domain (other parts from reference TRBV5-6 and TRBJ1-1): DAGVTQSPTHLIKTRGQQVTLRCSPKSGHDTVSWYQQALGQGPQFIFQYYEEEERQRGNFPDRFSGHQFPNYSSELNVNALLLGDSALYLCASSPEGGLMNTEAFFGQGTRLTVV.

The chain carries TRBV6-6 and TRBJ2-5; TRBD2 matches at 12 bases. V was pared by 6 bases and J by 1 base, with 3 bases of the junction left unmatched. The germline V gene encodes CDR1 MNHNY and CDR2 SVGAGI (reference sequence). This CDR3 is 15 amino acids long. This CDR3 is CASRLTSGGQETQYF. CDR3 coding DNA: TGTGCCAGCAGGTTGACTAGCGGGGGCCAAGAGACCCAGTACTTC.

This clonotype was counted only a few times. The chain employs TRBV7-9 and TRBJ1-2; the D is unclear. This CDR3 is built from 15 residues. The germline V gene encodes CDR1 SEHNR and CDR2 FQNEAQ (reference sequence). V was shortened by 3 bases and J by 1 base, with 12 bases between the two germline ends. CDR3 sequence (DNA): TGTGCCAGCAGCTTGGGTCAGAACATTAACTATGGCTACACCTTC. Its protein is CASSLGQNINYGYTF. Based on the CDR3 plus reference TRBV7-9 and TRBJ1-2, the full variable domain is DTGVSQNPRHKITKRGQNVTFRCDPISEHNRLYWYRQTLGQGPEFLTYFQNEAQLEKSRLLSDRFSAERPKGSFSTLEIQRTEQGDSAMYLCASSLGQNINYGYTFGSGTRLTVV.

The chain uses TRBV28 and TRBJ2-7, with a possible D match to TRBD1 (5 bases). The germline V and J ends were trimmed by 3 bases and 2 bases, with 11 bases remaining between them. The CDR3 runs to 14 residues. CDR1 is MDHEN and CDR2 is SYDVKM in the germline V gene. The DNA of the CDR3 is TGTGCCAGCAGTTTTAGTACAGGCCCCTACGAGCAGTACTTC. Translation: CASSFSTGPYEQYF.

This clonotype appeared many times. V gene TRBV7-2 combines with J gene TRBJ2-5; TRBD1 aligns across 7 bases. Germline-derived CDR1 and CDR2 are SGHTA and FQGNSA. The CDR3 consists of 14 residues. V shed 5 bases and J 4 bases; nucleotides not matched to a gene: 7. The CDR3 loop is CASSSTGERETQYF. CDR3 sequence (DNA): TGTGCCAGCAGCAGTACAGGGGAAAGAGAGACCCAGTACTTC.

On this clonotype itself: Being one base from a much bigger clone, this may be a read error. The chain has TRBV2 and TRBJ1-1; D ambiguous. The CDR3 extends over 11 amino acids. V was trimmed by 7 bases and J by 0 bases, leaving 3 bases between them. CDR1 SNHLY and CDR2 FYNNEI come from the germline V gene. The CDR3 nucleotides are TGTGCCAGCATCTTGAACACTGAAGCTTTCTTT. Protein sequence: CASILNTEAFF. The complete variable domain, with remaining parts taken from reference TRBV2 and TRBJ1-1, reads EPEVTQTPSHQVTQMGQEVILRCVPISNHLYFYWYRQILGQKVEFLVSFYNNEISEKSEIFDDQFSVERPDGSNFTLKIRSTKLEDSAMYFCASILNTEAFFGQGTRLTVV.

This clonotype was detected many times. The chain is built from TRBV9 and TRBJ1-1, with TRBD1 matching 8 bases. J gave up 7 bases and V 2 bases, and 4 bases lay outside the gene matches. CDR1 and CDR2 from the germline V gene are SGDLS and YYNGEE. The CDR3 extends over 13 amino acids. The CDR3 region is CASSVGQVNEAFF. For the CDR3, the DNA is TGTGCCAGCAGCGTGGGACAGGTGAATGAAGCTTTCTTT.

This clonotype was seen a handful of times. The chain employs TRBV6-5 and TRBJ1-2; D unresolved. CDR1 and CDR2 (germline): MNHEY, SVGAGI. This CDR3 has 13 amino acids. V shed 0 bases and J shed 3 bases, with 5 bases lying between them. The CDR3: CASSYSTDYGYTF. CDR3 coding DNA: TGTGCCAGCAGTTACTCTACAGACTATGGCTACACCTTC.

This clonotype occurred many times. The CDR3: CASRTSGGPDTQYF. In nucleotides, the CDR3 is TGTGCCAGCAGGACCAGCGGGGGCCCAGATACGCAGTATTTT. The chain is built from TRBV3-1 and TRBJ2-3, with 8 bases identical to TRBD2. The trim removed 6 bases at V and 4 bases at J, leaving 6 bases unmatched. This CDR3 is built from 14 residues. CDR1 is LGHDT and CDR2 is YNNKEL in the germline V gene (reference sequence).

The chain recombines TRBV20-1 with TRBJ2-1; D is ambiguous. This CDR3 spans 15 amino acids. Germline V CDR1 and CDR2: DFQATT, SNEGSKA (reference sequence). The V and J ends lost 6 bases and 4 bases respectively, with 19 bases between them. In DNA form, the CDR3 reads TGCAGTGCCATACCACAGCAGAAAGGGTACAATGAGCAGTTCTTC. Translating gives CSAIPQQKGYNEQFF.

This rearrangement joins TRBV12-3 or TRBV12-4 to TRBJ1-2; D remains ambiguous. Trimming pared 7 bases from V and 1 base from J, leaving 10 bases between. The CDR3 is made up of 13 amino acids. CDR3 DNA: TGTGCCAGCACCAAAACAGATAACTATGGCTACACCTTC. This translates into CASTKTDNYGYTF.

Details on this clonotype: The conserved phenylalanine or tryptophan is not found at the CDR3 terminus, so this likely reflects a read error. The chain employs TRBV30 and TRBJ2-1; tentative D call: TRBD1 (6 bases). The germline V gene encodes CDR1 GTSNPN and CDR2 SVGIG (reference sequence). Trimming shortened V by 3 bases and J by 7 bases, and 16 bases separated the two germline ends. The CDR3 is made up of 14 amino acids. CDR3: CAWSTRQGRNEQFS. CDR3 in DNA: TGTGCCTGGAGCACCCGGCAGGGGCGGAATGAGCAGTTCTCC.

Ten or more counts support this clonotype. This sequence joins TRBV20-1 and TRBJ2-3; no clear D gene. Between the trimmed V and J ends, which lost 7 bases and 6 bases, there was a span of 8 bases. CDR1 and CDR2 (germline): DFQATT, SNEGSKA (reference sequence). CDR3 length: 10 amino acids. CDR3 sequence reads: CSVPVDTQYF. The CDR3 DNA reads as TGCAGTGTTCCAGTGGATACGCAGTATTTT.

This sequence joins TRBV29-1 and TRBJ2-7; the D gene is possibly TRBD1 (5 bases). The CDR3 runs to 12 residues. V was shortened by 4 bases and J by 5 bases, with 12 bases between the two germline ends. The germline CDR1 and CDR2 sequences are SQVTM and ANQGSEA. This CDR3 is CSVGRGSNEQYF. CDR3 sequence (DNA): TGCAGCGTTGGAAGGGGATCCAACGAGCAGTACTTC.

This chain uses TRBV5-6 with TRBJ1-6; no clear D gene. The V and J ends lost 1 base and 10 bases respectively, with 12 bases between them. Germline V gives CDR1 SGHDT, CDR2 YYEEEE. This CDR3 has 14 amino acids. The CDR3 nucleotides read TGTGCCAGCAGCTTGCGCTACAGTGGATCACCCCTCCACTTT. Amino acid sequence: CASSLRYSGSPLHF. Together with reference TRBV5-6 and TRBJ1-6, the CDR3 gives the full variable domain: DAGVTQSPTHLIKTRGQQVTLRCSPKSGHDTVSWYQQALGQGPQFIFQYYEEEERQRGNFPDRFSGHQFPNYSSELNVNALLLGDSALYLCASSLRYSGSPLHFGNGTRLTVT.

This clonotype showed up many times. CDR3 residues: CASSRSTSAQETQYF. CDR3 DNA sequence: TGTGCCAGCAGCCGATCGACTAGCGCTCAAGAGACCCAGTACTTC. The rearrangement joins TRBV7-2 to TRBJ2-5, with 8 bases aligning to TRBD2. This CDR3 comprises 15 residues. CDR1 and CDR2 (germline): SGHTA, FQGNSA. With 5 bases clipped from V and 2 bases from J, the junction kept 7 bases outside the gene matches.